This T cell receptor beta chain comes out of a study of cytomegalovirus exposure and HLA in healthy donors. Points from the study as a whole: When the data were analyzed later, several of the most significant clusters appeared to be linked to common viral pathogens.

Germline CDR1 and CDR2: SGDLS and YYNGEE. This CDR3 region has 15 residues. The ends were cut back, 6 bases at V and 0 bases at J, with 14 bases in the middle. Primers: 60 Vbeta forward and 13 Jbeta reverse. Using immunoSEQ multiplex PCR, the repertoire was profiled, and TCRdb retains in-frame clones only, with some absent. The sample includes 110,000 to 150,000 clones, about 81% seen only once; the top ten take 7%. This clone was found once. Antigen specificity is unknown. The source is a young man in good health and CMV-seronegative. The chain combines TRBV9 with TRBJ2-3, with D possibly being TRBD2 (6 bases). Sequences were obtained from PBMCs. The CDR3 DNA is TGTGCCAGCAACTCCCGGGGACTCAGCACAGATACGCAGTATTTT. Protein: CASNSRGLSTDTQYF.